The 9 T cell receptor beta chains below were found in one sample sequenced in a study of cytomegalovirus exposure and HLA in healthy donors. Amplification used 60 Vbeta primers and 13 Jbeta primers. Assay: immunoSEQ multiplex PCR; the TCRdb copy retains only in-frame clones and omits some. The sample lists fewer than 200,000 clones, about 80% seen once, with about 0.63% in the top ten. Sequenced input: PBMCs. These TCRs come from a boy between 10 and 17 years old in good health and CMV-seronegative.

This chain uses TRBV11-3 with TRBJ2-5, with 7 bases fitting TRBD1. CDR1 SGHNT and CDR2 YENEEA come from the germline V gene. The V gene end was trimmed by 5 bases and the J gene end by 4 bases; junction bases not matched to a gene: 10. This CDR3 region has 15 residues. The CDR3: CASSHGTVGRETQYF. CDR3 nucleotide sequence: TGTGCCAGCAGCCACGGGACAGTCGGACGAGAGACCCAGTACTTC.

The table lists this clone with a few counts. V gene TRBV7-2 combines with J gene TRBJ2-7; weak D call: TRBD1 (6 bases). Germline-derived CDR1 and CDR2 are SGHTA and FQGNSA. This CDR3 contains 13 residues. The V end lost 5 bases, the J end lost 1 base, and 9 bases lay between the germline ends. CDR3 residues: CASSLDSSYEQYF. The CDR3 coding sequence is TGTGCCAGCAGCCTGGACAGTTCCTACGAGCAGTACTTC. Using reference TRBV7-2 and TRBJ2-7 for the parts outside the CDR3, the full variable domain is GAGVSQSPSNKVTEKGKDVELRCDPISGHTALYWYRQSLGQGLEFLIYFQGNSAPDKSGLPSDRFSAERTGGSVSTLTIQRTQQEDSAVYLCASSLDSSYEQYFGPGTRLTVT.

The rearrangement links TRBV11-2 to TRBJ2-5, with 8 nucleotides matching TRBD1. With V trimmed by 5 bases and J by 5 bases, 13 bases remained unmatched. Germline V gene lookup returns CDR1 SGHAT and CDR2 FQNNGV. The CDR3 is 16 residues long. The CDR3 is CASSINTGQVGETQYF. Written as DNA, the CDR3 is TGTGCCAGCAGCATAAATACGGGACAGGTTGGGGAGACCCAGTACTTC.

This CDR3 reads CASSFQGLTYEQYF. The CDR3, as DNA: TGCGCCAGCAGCTTCCAGGGGTTAACCTACGAGCAGTACTTC. The V and J genes are TRBV5-1 and TRBJ2-7, with D tentatively TRBD1 (6 bases). This CDR3 comprises 14 residues. Germline V gene data show CDR1 as SGHRS and CDR2 as YFSETQ. V was pared by 2 bases and J by 2 bases, with 11 bases between.

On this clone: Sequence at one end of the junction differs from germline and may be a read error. The CDR3 here is CASSFTGLGIEKLLF. The CDR3 DNA sequence: TGCGCCAGCAGCTTTACAGGGTTAGGGATTGAAAAACTGCTTTTT. The rearrangement uses TRBV5-1 and TRBJ1-4; the D gene is possibly TRBD1 (6 bases). This CDR3 contains 15 residues. Germline values: CDR1 SGHRS, CDR2 YFSETQ.

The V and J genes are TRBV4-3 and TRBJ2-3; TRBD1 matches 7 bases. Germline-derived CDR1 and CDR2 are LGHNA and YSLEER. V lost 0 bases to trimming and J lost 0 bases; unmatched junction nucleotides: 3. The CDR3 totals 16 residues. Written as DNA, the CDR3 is TGCGCCAGCAGCCAAGATTTGACAGGGAGCACAGATACGCAGTATTTT. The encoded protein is CASSQDLTGSTDTQYF.

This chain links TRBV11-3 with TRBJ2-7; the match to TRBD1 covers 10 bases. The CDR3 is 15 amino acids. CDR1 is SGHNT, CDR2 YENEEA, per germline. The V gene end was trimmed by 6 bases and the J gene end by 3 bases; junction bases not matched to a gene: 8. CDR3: CASRGDGQGDYEQYF. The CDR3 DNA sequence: TGTGCCAGCAGGGGGGATGGACAGGGGGACTACGAGCAGTACTTC.

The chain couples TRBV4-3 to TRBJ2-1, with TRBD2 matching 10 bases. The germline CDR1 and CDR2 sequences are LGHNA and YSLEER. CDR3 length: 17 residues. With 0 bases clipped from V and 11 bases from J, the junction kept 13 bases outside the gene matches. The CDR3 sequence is CASSQEPTSGNPSKQFF. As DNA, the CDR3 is TGCGCCAGCAGCCAAGAACCCACTAGCGGGAATCCCAGTAAGCAGTTCTTC.

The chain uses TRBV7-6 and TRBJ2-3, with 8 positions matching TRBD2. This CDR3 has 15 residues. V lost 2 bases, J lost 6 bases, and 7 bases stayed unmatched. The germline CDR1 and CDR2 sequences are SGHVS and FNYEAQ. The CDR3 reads CASSLMGREADTQYF. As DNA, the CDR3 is TGTGCCAGCAGCTTAATGGGGCGGGAGGCTGATACGCAGTATTTT.